This T cell receptor (beta chain) was sequenced for a study of blood T cell repertoires in COVID-19. Overall study: Acute and convalescent COVID-19 samples came from the United States, Italy and Spain. The analysed material was cDNA or gDNA that came from T cells, B-cell-depleted T cells, or PBMCs.

Original data processing: Amplification of reference gene primers provided the estimated nucleated cell counts. Only in-frame clones appear in the TCRdb table, and some are missing; sequencing was by immunoSEQ multiplex PCR. The V and J calls and the clone size are those of that table, but D and trimming were determined from the DNA. The table includes 66,000 or so clones, about four fifths detected once. The sample holds a few counts of this clone. Trimming left V 5 bases short and J 4 bases short, with 10 bases between. CDR3 length: 14 amino acids. The germline V gene has CDR1 SGHRS and CDR2 YFSETQ.

This sequence was found in a human donor in a cohort sampled during active COVID-19. The material sequenced was peripheral blood. The J gene is TRBJ2-6, the V gene TRBV5-1; perhaps TRBD2 as D (6 bases). The CDR3 is CASSGGEGANVLTF. DNA for the CDR3: TGCGCCAGCAGTGGAGGGGAAGGGGCCAACGTCCTGACTTTC.